This T cell receptor (beta chain) was identified during a study of T cell responses to AZD1222 COVID-19 vaccine. The V gene lost 5 bases and the J gene lost 4 bases, with 11 bases spanning the gap. The length of the CDR3 is 13 residues. The germline V gene has CDR1 MGHDK and CDR2 SYGVNS. TCRdb's copy holds only in-frame clones and misses some; the assay was immunoSEQ multiplex PCR. The repertoire includes about 79,000 clones, about 90% of them detected once, and 6% to 8.5% sits in the top ten. The count of this clone is one. This TCR was sampled from an adult in good health. The source was peripheral blood, collected on day 0 of MenACWY control vaccination. This chain connects TRBV25-1 to TRBJ1-1; tentatively, D is TRBD1 (5 bases). The DNA for the CDR3 is TGTGCCAGCAGTCTTTTTGGGGCCACTGAAGCTTTCTTT. This encodes CASSLFGATEAFF.